The 7 T cell receptor beta chains given below trace back to one sample, sequenced in a study of shared clonotypes between healthy human individuals (dated by TCRdb to the early 2020s). Library method: the immunoSEQ multiplex PCR assay. The table was pulled from immuneACCESS by TCRdb, which kept in-frame rearrangements only. Such tables lose some clones; where checked, under half of the loss comes from unresolved V genes, and the rest has no known cause. Present in this sample are about 2.2 million clones, 90% to 95% of which were seen just once. The ten largest account for under 2% of the sample. CD8 naive samples consisted of CD45RO-negative cells that were positively selected for CCR7, yielding a CD45RA+CCR7+ population without TemRA cells. What was sequenced was naive CD8+ T cells from PBMCs. This specimen's cell subset or site label, per the study, means: CD45RA+CCR7+. All receptors derive from a man younger than 35 in good health. Some clones in this sample may be carry-over from other donors' samples.

The genes are TRBV7-9 and TRBJ2-7; D possibly corresponds to TRBD2 (6 bases). Trimming pared 5 bases from V and 2 bases from J, leaving 10 bases between. The CDR3 length is 13 residues. Germline CDR1 and CDR2: SEHNR and FQNEAQ (reference sequence). The CDR3 sequence: CASSGGGPYEQYF. DNA of the CDR3: TGTGCCAGCAGCGGGGGAGGCCCCTACGAGCAGTACTTC.

This chain joins TRBV14 and TRBJ2-7, with D perhaps matching TRBD1 (5 bases). Trimming took off 1 base at V and 5 bases at J, with 18 bases between the two ends. This CDR3 comprises 16 residues. In germline, CDR1 is SGHDN, CDR2 FVKESK. CDR3 DNA: TGTGCCAGCAGCCAAGCAGGGCCATATGTAGTCGACGAGCAGTACTTC. It yields the protein CASSQAGPYVVDEQYF.

CDR3 sequence (DNA): TGTGCCAGCAGTTACTTTGCTAGCGGGAACACCGGGGAGCTGTTTTTT. This gives the protein CASSYFASGNTGELFF. The genes are TRBV6-6 and TRBJ2-2, with 7 bases aligning to TRBD2. V lost 1 base and J lost 1; bases outside the gene matches: 3. Germline loops: CDR1 MNHNY, CDR2 SVGAGI (reference sequence). This CDR3 comprises 16 residues.

Concerning this clone itself: The same CDR3 also results from other DNA sequences found in this sample. In nucleotides, the CDR3 is TGCGCCAGCAGCCAAGCGGGGGCCGGCAATGAGCAGTTCTTC. It codes for CASSQAGAGNEQFF. V gene TRBV4-1 combines with J gene TRBJ2-1; possibly TRBD1 or TRBD2 for D (6 bases each). The CDR3 totals 14 residues. CDR1 and CDR2 from the germline V gene are MGHRA and YSYEKL. Trimming left V 1 base short and J 6 bases short, with 10 bases between.

V and J are TRBV9 and TRBJ2-1; 7 bases fit TRBD2. The CDR3 consists of 16 residues. Germline V gene lookup returns CDR1 SGDLS and CDR2 YYNGEE. V trimming: 1 base; J trimming: 8 bases; junction bases outside the gene matches: 12. For the CDR3, the DNA is TGTGCCAGCAGCGTATCCCGGGACTATCTAAGCTATGAGCAGTTCTTC. It codes for CASSVSRDYLSYEQFF.

This clone was counted a few times. V usage is TRBV9 and J usage is TRBJ2-1, with TRBD2 identical over 9 bases. Germline V gives CDR1 SGDLS, CDR2 YYNGEE. V lost 3 bases, J lost 5 bases, and 6 bases stayed unmatched. The CDR3 is 15 residues long. The CDR3 region has the DNA TGTGCCAGCAGCGAATACCTAGCGGGAAACAATGAGCAGTTCTTC. Amino acids: CASSEYLAGNNEQFF.

This chain joins TRBV6-1 and TRBJ2-7; no clear D. The CDR3 length is 12 residues. CDR1 and CDR2 from the germline V gene are MNHNS and SASEGT. V lost 2 bases to trimming and J lost 5 bases, with 7 bases between them. CDR3 in amino acids: CASSESFNEQYF. DNA of the CDR3: TGTGCCAGCAGTGAATCGTTTAACGAGCAGTACTTC.